This T cell receptor beta chain was recovered during a study of CD4 T cells in relation to SARS-CoV-2 and coronaviruses. Study details: TCR beta CDR3s were sequenced after approximately ten-day antigen culture of PBMCs. The negative reference was HIV-1 Nef peptide pool or peptide-free culture.

Sequencing used immunoSEQ multiplex PCR; TCRdb keeps in-frame clones, though not all of them. The data hold 15,000 to 20,000 clones, with approximately 81% observed a single time. Before the COVID-19 pandemic, during about 2011-2019, CD4+ T cells were taken from unexposed donors. Isolation of CD4+ T cells took place after 10 days in culture. Cells permitting, SARS-CoV-2 S/N and four cold-coronavirus spikes were tested on unexposed-donor CD4+ T cells. With respect to this clone: Its target is unknown.

The CDR3 length is 15 residues. With V trimmed by 5 bases and J by 6 bases, 10 bases remained unmatched. Looked up from germline, CDR1 is LNHDA and CDR2 is SQIVND (reference sequence). V is TRBV19 and J is TRBJ2-3; 8 positions match TRBD1. Sequencing was carried out using CD4+ T cells from PBMCs, cultured in vitro. This receptor was obtained from a human donor in good health. The CDR3 region has the DNA TGTGCCAGTAGTGAGGGACAGGATTGGGCGGATACGCAGTATTTT. This gives the protein CASSEGQDWADTQYF.